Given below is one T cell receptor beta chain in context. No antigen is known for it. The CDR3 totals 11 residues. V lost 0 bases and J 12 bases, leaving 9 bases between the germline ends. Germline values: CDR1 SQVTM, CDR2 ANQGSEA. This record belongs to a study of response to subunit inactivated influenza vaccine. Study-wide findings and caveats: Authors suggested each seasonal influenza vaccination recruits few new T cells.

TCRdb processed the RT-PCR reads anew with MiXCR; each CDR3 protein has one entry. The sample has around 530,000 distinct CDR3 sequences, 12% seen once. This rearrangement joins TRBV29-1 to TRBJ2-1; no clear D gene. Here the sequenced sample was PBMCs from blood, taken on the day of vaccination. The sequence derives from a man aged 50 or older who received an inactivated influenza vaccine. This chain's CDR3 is CSVEDIGVQFF. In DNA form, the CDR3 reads TGCAGCGTTGAAGATATTGGTGTGCAGTTCTTC.